The present entry profiles one T cell receptor beta chain with its context. As yet, its antigen is unknown. The donors were healthy bone marrow donors. PCR amplification relied on 60 Vbeta primers (plus 13 Jbeta primers). Repertoires were generated with immunoSEQ multiplex PCR, while TCRdb's copy carries only in-frame clones and drops some. Here the sample spans around 76,000 clones, roughly 73% being singletons. This sample is part of a study of cytomegalovirus exposure and HLA in healthy donors. Study background: An earlier analysis identified some 110 million unique TCR beta sequences in 150 million to 200 million T cells. Researchers found that about 84% of fewer than 450 genotyped donors fell within the Caucasian-associated ancestry cluster. Study results and limitations: Analysis was performed later, and it showed HLA-associated TCR beta chains to be more clonally expanded than equally common others.

The CDR3 runs 15 residues. Germline-derived CDR1 and CDR2 are LNHNV and YYDKDF (reference sequence). V was pared by 5 bases and J by 4 bases, with 14 bases between. V usage is TRBV15 and J usage is TRBJ1-4; D is undetermined. Sequenced sample: PBMCs. This TCR was recovered from a woman in her 40s in good health and CMV-seropositive. The CDR3 sequence is CATSSATVFNEKLFF. The CDR3 DNA follows: TGTGCCACCAGCTCGGCAACAGTCTTTAATGAAAAACTGTTTTTT.